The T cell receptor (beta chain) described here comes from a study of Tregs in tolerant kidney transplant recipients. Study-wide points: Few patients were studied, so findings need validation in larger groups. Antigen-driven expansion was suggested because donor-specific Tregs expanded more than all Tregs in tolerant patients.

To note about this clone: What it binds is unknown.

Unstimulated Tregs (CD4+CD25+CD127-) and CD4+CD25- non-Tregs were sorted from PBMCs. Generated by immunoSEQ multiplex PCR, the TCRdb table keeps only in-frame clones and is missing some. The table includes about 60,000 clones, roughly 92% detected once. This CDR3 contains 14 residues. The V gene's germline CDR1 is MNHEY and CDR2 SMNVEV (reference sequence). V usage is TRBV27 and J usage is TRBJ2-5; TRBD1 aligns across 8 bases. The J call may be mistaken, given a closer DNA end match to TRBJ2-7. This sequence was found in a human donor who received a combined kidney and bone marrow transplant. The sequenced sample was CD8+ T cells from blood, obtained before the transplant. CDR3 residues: CASSFRGRSYEQYF. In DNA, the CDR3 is TGTGCCAGCAGTTTCAGGGGGCGCTCCTACGAGCAGTACTTC.